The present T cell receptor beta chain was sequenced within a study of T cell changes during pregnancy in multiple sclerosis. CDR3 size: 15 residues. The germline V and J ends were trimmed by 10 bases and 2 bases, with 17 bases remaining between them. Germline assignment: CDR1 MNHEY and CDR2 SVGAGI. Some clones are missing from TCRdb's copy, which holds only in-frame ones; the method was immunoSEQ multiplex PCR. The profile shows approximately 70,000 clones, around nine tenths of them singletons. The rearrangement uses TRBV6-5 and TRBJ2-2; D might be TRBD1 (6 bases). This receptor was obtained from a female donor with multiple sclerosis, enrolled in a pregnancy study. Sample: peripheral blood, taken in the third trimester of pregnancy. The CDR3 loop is CAIGERGSNTGELFF. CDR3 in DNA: TGTGCCATCGGCGAGAGGGGGTCCAACACCGGGGAGCTGTTTTTT.